One sample yielded the 32 T cell receptor beta chains listed below, sequenced in a study of T cell responses to AZD1222 COVID-19 vaccine. Sequencing was performed with immunoSEQ multiplex PCR; in TCRdb, only in-frame clones are kept and a portion is missing. The sample contains approximately 80,000 clones, 75% to 90% of which appear only once. The source material was peripheral blood, sampled on day 0 of AZD1222 vaccination. The receptors come from an adult in good health.

The chain uses TRBV19 and TRBJ2-1, with TRBD1 matching 12 bases. Per the germline V gene, CDR1 is LNHDA and CDR2 is SQIVND (reference sequence). J lost 9 bases, V lost 3 bases, and 6 bases had no gene match. The CDR3 loop spans 15 amino acids. DNA for the CDR3: TGTGCCAGTAGTATGAGGGACAGGGGGCAAGCTGAGCAGTTCTTC. Its translation is CASSMRDRGQAEQFF.

V and J are TRBV11-2 and TRBJ2-1; 8 bases map to TRBD2. The ends lost 4 bases at V and 8 bases at J; junction bases unmatched: 7. This CDR3 has 14 residues. Germline values: CDR1 SGHAT, CDR2 FQNNGV. The CDR3 region has the DNA TGTGCCAGCAGCTCCAGCAGCGGGAGACATGAGCAGTTCTTC. Residues: CASSSSSGRHEQFF.

The genes are TRBV28 and TRBJ1-1, with 9 positions matching TRBD1. CDR1 is MDHEN and CDR2 is SYDVKM in the germline V gene. The CDR3 totals 17 residues. The ends lost 3 bases at V and 0 bases at J; junction bases unmatched: 8. CDR3 sequence (DNA): TGTGCCAGCAGTTTGCCGGGACAGGGAGGATTGAACACTGAAGCTTTCTTT. Translated: CASSLPGQGGLNTEAFF.

The V and J genes are TRBV29-1 and TRBJ2-3; the match to TRBD1 covers 7 bases. This CDR3 has 14 amino acids. CDR1 SQVTM and CDR2 ANQGSEA come from the germline V gene. V lost 6 bases and J lost 6; bases outside the gene matches: 12. CDR3 residues: CSVPGGSQSDTQYF. For the CDR3, the DNA is TGCAGCGTGCCAGGGGGTAGTCAGTCGGATACGCAGTATTTT.

Only a few counts were recorded for this clone. The chain joins TRBV5-5 to TRBJ2-7; D remains unclear. V was shortened by 6 bases and J by 3 bases, with 10 bases between the two germline ends. CDR1 is SGHKS, CDR2 YYEKEE, per germline (reference sequence). This CDR3 has 12 amino acids. The CDR3 coding sequence is TGTGCCAGCATCCGGTCCGTCTACGAGCAGTACTTC. Translated, it gives CASIRSVYEQYF.

The V and J genes are TRBV4-2 and TRBJ1-3, with D unclear. This CDR3 region has 12 residues. V was trimmed by 1 base and J by 4 bases, leaving 2 bases between them. The germline V gene has CDR1 LGHNA and CDR2 YNFKEQ. In nucleotides, the CDR3 is TGTGCCAGCAGCCAAGCGGGAAACACCATATATTTT. It is translated as CASSQAGNTIYF.

The chain combines TRBV28 with TRBJ2-1; 11 bases fit TRBD2. Germline trimming cut 4 bases from V and 7 bases from J; bases unmatched to any gene: 12. Germline CDR1 and CDR2: MDHEN and SYDVKM. This CDR3 has 17 amino acids. CDR3 sequence reads: CASSSNLAGGRENEQFF. CDR3 bases: TGTGCCAGCAGTTCGAATTTAGCGGGAGGGAGAGAAAATGAGCAGTTCTTC. The complete variable domain, with remaining parts taken from reference TRBV28 and TRBJ2-1, reads DVKVTQSSRYLVKRTGEKVFLECVQDMDHENMFWYRQDPGLGLRLIYFSYDVKMKEKGDIPEGYSVSREKKERFSLILESASTNQTSMYLCASSSNLAGGRENEQFFGPGTRLTVL.

This sequence joins TRBV30 and TRBJ1-4, with unresolved D. The CDR3 spans 11 residues. Germline V gene lookup returns CDR1 GTSNPN and CDR2 SVGIG (reference sequence). Trimming removed 1 base from V and 5 bases from J, with 2 bases in between. CDR3 region: CAWSGNEKLFF. The CDR3 DNA is TGTGCCTGGAGTGGGAATGAAAAACTGTTTTTT.

This clone was detected only once. V gene TRBV6-5 combines with J gene TRBJ2-3; TRBD2 matches at 8 bases. V was clipped by 6 bases and J by 9 bases; unmatched bases: 8. Germline-derived CDR1 and CDR2 are MNHEY and SVGAGI. This CDR3 spans 13 amino acids. In DNA form, the CDR3 reads TGTGCCAGCAGCGACCGGGGACTAGACACGCAGTATTTT. This encodes CASSDRGLDTQYF.

The chain recombines TRBV5-6 with TRBJ2-3, with D possibly TRBD2 on 5 matching bases. Germline V CDR1 and CDR2: SGHDT, YYEEEE. The CDR3 is 16 amino acids. V dropped 4 bases and J dropped 0 bases, with 15 bases sitting between them. DNA of the CDR3: TGTGCCAGCAGCACCCTTAGGAGGAGGAGCACAGATACGCAGTATTTT. This gives the protein CASSTLRRRSTDTQYF.

DNA of the CDR3: TGTGCCAGCAGCCAAGGGCGCGAGGGCCAAGAGACCCAGTACTTC. Residues: CASSQGREGQETQYF. The chain recombines TRBV3-1 (or the pseudogene TRBV3-2) with TRBJ2-5, with TRBD2 as a possible D gene (5 bases). CDR1 is LGHDT and CDR2 is YNNKEL in the germline V gene (reference sequence). The V end was cut by 1 base, the J end by 1 base, with 10 bases between. This CDR3 has 15 amino acids.

The rearrangement links TRBV11-2 to TRBJ2-5; TRBD2 matches 9 bases. The CDR3 sequence is 15 residues long. V dropped 5 bases and J dropped 1; count of bases not matched to a gene: 5. Germline loops: CDR1 SGHAT, CDR2 FQNNGV. This CDR3 reads CASSPIAGVQETQYF. As DNA, the CDR3 is TGTGCCAGCAGCCCCATAGCGGGAGTCCAAGAGACCCAGTACTTC.

A few counts support this clone. The chain joins TRBV3-1 (or the pseudogene TRBV3-2) to TRBJ1-4; D is unclear. Germline lookup yields CDR1 LGHDT and CDR2 YNNKEL (reference sequence). V gave up 4 bases and J gave up 5 bases, with 17 bases separating them. This CDR3 contains 16 residues. The CDR3: CASSRTRLQPNEKLFF. CDR3 DNA sequence: TGTGCCAGCAGCCGAACAAGGTTACAGCCGAATGAAAAACTGTTTTTT.

The V and J genes are TRBV27 and TRBJ2-1, with TRBD2 matching 7 bases. Looked up from germline, CDR1 is MNHEY and CDR2 is SMNVEV (reference sequence). There are 18 residues in the CDR3. The trim removed 3 bases at V and 7 bases at J, leaving 18 bases unmatched. The DNA of the CDR3 is TGTGCCAGCAGTTTCGGGCAGGGTGGCCGGGACTACGCAAATGAGCAGTTCTTC. Translating gives CASSFGQGGRDYANEQFF.

The V call is TRBV21-1, the J call TRBJ1-3; the D call TRBD1 from the table was never checked on the DNA. TRBV21-1 is noted as a pseudogene. The CDR3 is 16 residues long. The CDR3 DNA follows: TGTGCCAGCAGCCCCGTCCAGGGTCTTTCTGGAAACACCATATATTTT. Its protein product is CASSPVQGLSGNTIYF.

The chain recombines TRBV7-2 with TRBJ1-1, with unresolved D. Trimming cost V 1 base and J 0 bases, with 12 bases left between them. Germline V gene sequence: CDR1 SGHTA, CDR2 FQGNSA. This CDR3 contains 16 residues. CDR3 nucleotide sequence: TGTGCCAGCAGCTTAGGATCTTCAGGCATGAACACTGAAGCTTTCTTT. Translating gives CASSLGSSGMNTEAFF.

The chain employs TRBV4-2 and TRBJ2-3; the D gene is possibly TRBD2 (7 bases). Germline assignment: CDR1 LGHNA and CDR2 YNFKEQ. V was trimmed by 3 bases and J by 4 bases, leaving 17 bases between them. This CDR3 region has 16 residues. CDR3 nucleotide sequence: TGTGCCAGCAGCCAGGGGCGGGGGCGAGAGGCAGATACGCAGTATTTT. Its protein is CASSQGRGREADTQYF.

The rearrangement uses TRBV7-9 and TRBJ1-1; D ambiguous. V gave up 4 bases and J gave up 3 bases, with 9 bases separating them. Looked up from germline, CDR1 is SEHNR and CDR2 is FQNEAQ (reference sequence). This CDR3 region has 13 residues. The CDR3 region has the DNA TGTGCCAGCAGCTCCGCTTTGGACACTGAAGCTTTCTTT. Translation gives CASSSALDTEAFF.

This clone was detected once. The chain has TRBV10-2 and TRBJ2-1; 8 nucleotides align to TRBD2. The CDR3 spans 15 residues. Germline assignment: CDR1 WSHSY and CDR2 SAAADI. J lost 7 bases, V lost 3 bases, and 8 bases had no gene match. CDR3 sequence reads: CASSEPGGRVNEQFF. In nucleotides, the CDR3 is TGCGCCAGCAGTGAACCGGGAGGGCGTGTTAATGAGCAGTTCTTC.

DNA for the CDR3: TGTGCCAGCAGCTTAGCGTACAGGGCAACTAATGAAAAACTGTTTTTT. Translating gives CASSLAYRATNEKLFF. V gene TRBV7-6 combines with J gene TRBJ1-4, with TRBD1 as a possible D gene (6 bases). The V gene lost 0 bases and the J gene lost 0 bases, with 8 bases spanning the gap. The CDR3 has 16 amino acids. The germline V gene has CDR1 SGHVS and CDR2 FNYEAQ.

The rearrangement joins TRBV11-3 to TRBJ2-3; TRBD2 is a possible D gene (6 bases). With 2 bases removed from V and 1 base from J, the gap between germline ends came to 22 bases. Germline loops: CDR1 SGHNT, CDR2 YENEEA. The CDR3 consists of 19 residues. The CDR3 sequence: CASSLWGTHIEGGTDTQYF. CDR3 DNA: TGTGCCAGCAGCTTATGGGGGACTCATATCGAAGGTGGCACAGATACGCAGTATTTT.

The CDR3 bases are TGTGCCAGCAGTGAGGACAGGGGAGAGACCCAGTACTTC. Protein: CASSEDRGETQYF. The chain combines TRBV2 with TRBJ2-5; TRBD1 aligns across 9 bases. Germline V CDR1 and CDR2: SNHLY, FYNNEI. The ends lost 3 bases at V and 4 bases at J; junction bases unmatched: 0. The CDR3 has 13 amino acids.

The rearrangement uses TRBV2 and TRBJ1-1; no firm D call. From germline, CDR1 is SNHLY and CDR2 FYNNEI. Trimming shortened V by 0 bases and J by 10 bases, and 9 bases separated the two germline ends. The CDR3 consists of 12 residues. The CDR3 is CASSEALGRAFF. For the CDR3, the DNA is TGTGCCAGCAGTGAAGCGCTTGGCCGAGCTTTCTTT.

V usage is TRBV6-1 and J usage is TRBJ2-3, with 10 bases identical to TRBD2. This CDR3 contains 16 residues. J was trimmed by 5 bases and V by 2 bases; bases with no gene match: 7. Germline V gives CDR1 MNHNS, CDR2 SASEGT. CDR3 nucleotide sequence: TGTGCCAGCAGTGAACTGGGGCTAGCGGGAGTAGATACGCAGTATTTT. Encoded protein: CASSELGLAGVDTQYF.

The chain has TRBV19 and TRBJ1-1; D unclear. The CDR3 covers 19 residues. CDR1 and CDR2 (germline): LNHDA, SQIVND (reference sequence). The germline V and J ends were trimmed by 0 bases and 0 bases, with 20 bases remaining between them. The CDR3 loop reads CASSIDRSGRSYLNTEAFF. The CDR3 DNA sequence: TGTGCCAGTAGTATAGATCGAAGTGGCAGGTCTTATCTGAACACTGAAGCTTTCTTT.

With regard to this clone: Distinct nucleotide sequences in the sample also encode this CDR3. The gene calls are TRBV6-5 and TRBJ1-5; D is uncertain. The CDR3 runs to 14 residues. V was clipped by 0 bases and J by 4 bases, with 7 bases between them. CDR1 is MNHEY and CDR2 is SVGAGI in the germline V gene. The CDR3 DNA reads as TGTGCCAGCAGTTACTCGGGAGGAAATCAGCCCCAGCATTTT. This translates into CASSYSGGNQPQHF.

This clone was detected a few times. The genes are TRBV28 and TRBJ2-7; weak D call: TRBD2 (6 bases). CDR3 size: 17 residues. With 3 bases removed from V and 1 base from J, the gap between germline ends came to 19 bases. Germline V gene data show CDR1 as MDHEN and CDR2 as SYDVKM. CDR3 amino acids: CASSFGWTGEWSYEQYF. CDR3 bases: TGTGCCAGCAGTTTCGGATGGACGGGGGAGTGGTCCTACGAGCAGTACTTC.

The V and J genes are TRBV6-5 and TRBJ1-3; D unclear. The germline CDR1 and CDR2 sequences are MNHEY and SVGAGI. There are 13 residues in the CDR3. V was shortened by 11 bases and J by 1 base, with 12 bases between the two germline ends. CDR3 sequence (DNA): TGTGCCCTTCAACACAGTTCTGGAAACACCATATATTTT. It encodes CALQHSSGNTIYF.

The chain couples TRBV18 to TRBJ1-2; a possible D gene is TRBD1 (5 bases). Trimming removed 6 bases from V and 2 bases from J, with 13 bases in between. This CDR3 is built from 14 residues. Germline lookup yields CDR1 KGHSH and CDR2 LQKENI. CDR3 amino acids: CASSPNGGNYGYTF. Here the CDR3 DNA reads TGTGCCAGCTCCCCCAACGGGGGAAACTATGGCTACACCTTC.

The rearrangement links TRBV7-9 to TRBJ2-1; no reliable D call. CDR1 and CDR2 (germline): SEHNR, FQNEAQ (reference sequence). The V end was cut by 1 base, the J end by 5 bases, with 6 bases between. This CDR3 spans 13 amino acids. DNA of the CDR3: TGTGCCAGCAGCTTAGGGTCGCACAATGAGCAGTTCTTC. Protein: CASSLGSHNEQFF.

This rearrangement joins TRBV4-1 to TRBJ2-1; 14 positions agree with TRBD2. The CDR3 contains 18 residues. Trimming removed 2 bases from V and 7 bases from J; junction bases left unmatched: 10. Germline assignment: CDR1 MGHRA and CDR2 YSYEKL. CDR3 nucleotides: TGCGCCAGCAGCCAAAGTAGAGGGACTAGCGGGAGTGAGAATGAGCAGTTCTTC. Its protein is CASSQSRGTSGSENEQFF.

In DNA, the CDR3 is TGTGCCAGTACCATGGGTACAGCGAACACCGGGGAGCTGTTTTTT. Its protein product is CASTMGTANTGELFF. This sequence joins TRBV19 and TRBJ2-2; no reliable D call. The CDR3 spans 15 residues. V was cut by 7 bases and J by 0 bases, with 12 bases left in between. The germline V gene encodes CDR1 LNHDA and CDR2 SQIVND (reference sequence).